This T cell receptor beta chain was captured by sequencing in a study of T cells expressing NK-cell markers (dated by TCRdb to 2019 to 2021). Regarding the complete study: TCR beta-chain repertoires were profiled in sorted CD3+CD56+NKG2C+, CD3+CD56+NKG2C- and CD3+CD56-NKG2C+ T-cell subsets from roughly eight donors. Of the eight sequenced donors, seven were found to be HCMV-seropositive and one was found to be HCMV-seronegative. Illumina HiSeq 2000/2500, MiSeq or NextSeq was used to sequence libraries as 2 x 150 bp reads. The eight sequenced donors were randomly selected healthy volunteers, three men and five women.

The sequencer listed for this sample is Illumina HiSeq 2000. TCR beta cDNA libraries were made by 5'RACE template switching that added a universal primer site and unique molecular identifiers. cDNA synthesis was primed from the TCR beta constant segment and was followed by two successive PCR amplification steps. The authors' pipeline ran thus. MIGEC was used to demultiplex reads and group reads by UMI, and MiTCR was used to assemble and quantify clonotypes. To exclude erroneous sequences, any TCR cDNA sequence not supported by at least two reads was discarded. The tcR package was used for downstream repertoire analysis, and clonotypes were matched between fractions using CDR3 nucleotide sequence together with V segment. VDJmatch was used to annotate antigen specificity against VDJdb, with one amino acid substitution in CDR3 permitted. One entry per CDR3 protein sequence results from the TCRdb reprocessing of the reads, with DNA left out. The V and J calls shown here were made by TCRdb, not taken from the authors' results. This sample's table lists approximately 420,000 distinct CDR3 sequences. The leading ten clones occupy roughly 10% of the sample.

General findings and caveats noted by the study authors: Those dominant clonotypes were again the most abundant among CD3+CD56-NKG2C+ cells in a few donors, at about 25-60.1%. Whether the expanded NKG2C-expressing T cell clones were specific for HCMV antigens was left unclear. In five to seven donors, the dominant CD3+CD56+NKG2C+ clonotypes were found to rank among the top 10 CD8+ clonotypes and to make up roughly 1.0-7.5% of CD8+ T cells.

Turning to this clonotype: Its antigen is still unknown.

HCMV-specific IgG was detected in serum with a commercial ELISA kit to determine HCMV serostatus. Ficoll density gradient centrifugation was used to isolate peripheral blood mononuclear cells from blood. The receptor was isolated from a woman aged 50 to 60 in good health. Donor details come from another sample of the same person, matched by shared clones. What was sequenced was blood T cells: a sorted CD56 or NKG2C T cell subset, CD4+ or CD8+ T cells, or bulk PBMC T cells (not recorded which).

The CDR3 protein sequence reads: CASSLRGGTSGPSGRNEQFF. This sequence uses TRBV12-3 or TRBV12-4 and TRBJ2-1; TCRdb picks TRBD2, but there is no DNA to check that call. The cysteine opens and the phenylalanine closes a CDR3 of 20 amino acids. DNA was not recorded.